A single sample is the source of the 12 T cell receptor beta chains below, sequenced in a study of shared clonotypes between healthy human individuals. Profiled with immunoSEQ multiplex PCR; TCRdb holds only in-frame clones, not every one. The sample contains some 740,000 clones, 90% to 95% of which appear only once. As defined, naive CD8 cells were CD45RO-negative and positively selected for CCR7, with terminally differentiated effector memory CD45RA+ cells excluded. The sample consisted of naive CD8+ T cells sorted from blood. Source of these receptors: a man aged 25 to 40 in good health.

CDR3 region: CASSIASASTDTQYF. In DNA, the CDR3 is TGTGCCAGTAGTATAGCCAGCGCGAGCACAGATACGCAGTATTTT. The chain joins TRBV19 to TRBJ2-3; D call uncertain. The CDR3 extends over 15 amino acids. Looked up from germline, CDR1 is LNHDA and CDR2 is SQIVND (reference sequence). Trimming removed 1 base at V and 0 bases at J, with 8 bases between.

This clone was found once. The chain recombines TRBV11-2 with TRBJ1-2; 7 positions match TRBD1. The CDR3 has 15 residues. V shed 4 bases, J shed 4 bases, and the junction held 9 bases outside the gene matches. CDR1 SGHAT and CDR2 FQNNGV come from the germline V gene. The CDR3 coding sequence is TGTGCCAGCAGCTCCCCCGCCAGGGGGACCTATGGCTACACCTTC. It specifies CASSSPARGTYGYTF.

This chain joins TRBV7-9 and TRBJ2-2; D is unresolved. The CDR3 runs to 17 residues. V dropped 0 bases and J dropped 0 bases, with 11 bases sitting between them. In germline, CDR1 is SEHNR, CDR2 FQNEAQ (reference sequence). Here the CDR3 reads CASSLASSTPNTGELFF. DNA for the CDR3: TGTGCCAGCAGCTTAGCCTCCAGTACCCCGAACACCGGGGAGCTGTTTTTT.

This rearrangement joins TRBV6-1 to TRBJ1-1; TRBD1 is a possible D gene (5 bases). CDR1 is MNHNS, CDR2 SASEGT, per germline. The CDR3 sequence is 15 residues long. V was shortened by 0 bases and J by 3 bases, with 11 bases between the two germline ends. DNA of the CDR3: TGTGCCAGCAGTGAAGCGCCGGGGGGATACACTGAAGCTTTCTTT. It yields the protein CASSEAPGGYTEAFF.

The chain links TRBV7-9 to TRBJ2-2; D might be TRBD1 (6 bases). This CDR3 has 16 residues. Trimming cost V 1 base and J 2 bases, with 11 bases left between them. Germline values: CDR1 SEHNR, CDR2 FQNEAQ (reference sequence). The CDR3 spells CASSLGPGQNTGELFF. The CDR3 DNA reads as TGTGCCAGCAGCTTAGGGCCGGGACAAAACACCGGGGAGCTGTTTTTT.

The genes are TRBV4-2 and TRBJ2-1; D is perhaps TRBD2 (5 bases). V lost 4 bases, J lost 2 bases, and 18 bases lay in between. CDR3 length equals 17 residues. Germline CDR1 reads LGHNA; CDR2 reads YNFKEQ. The CDR3 loop reads CASSLPGAEPPYNEQFF. The CDR3 DNA is TGTGCCAGCAGCCTGCCAGGAGCGGAACCCCCCTACAATGAGCAGTTCTTC.

The V and J genes are TRBV2 and TRBJ1-1; D remains unclear. Trimming took off 4 bases at V and 0 bases at J, with 9 bases between the two ends. In germline, CDR1 is SNHLY, CDR2 FYNNEI. The CDR3 consists of 14 residues. CDR3 loop: CASSVGQLNTEAFF. The CDR3 coding sequence is TGTGCCAGCAGTGTAGGGCAGTTGAACACTGAAGCTTTCTTT. Full variable domain (remainder filled in from reference TRBV2 and TRBJ1-1): EPEVTQTPSHQVTQMGQEVILRCVPISNHLYFYWYRQILGQKVEFLVSFYNNEISEKSEIFDDQFSVERPDGSNFTLKIRSTKLEDSAMYFCASSVGQLNTEAFFGQGTRLTVV.

In DNA form, the CDR3 reads TGTGCCACCCTAGTCACCGGGGAGCTGTTTTTT. Encoded protein: CATLVTGELFF. V is TRBV6-6 and J is TRBJ2-2, with D unclear. Trimming removed 10 bases at V and 4 bases at J, with 7 bases between. The CDR3 has 11 residues. Germline V gives CDR1 MNHNY, CDR2 SVGAGI (reference sequence).

This clone was seen more than once but under ten times. The sample has other DNA sequences that encode this CDR3 too. This rearrangement joins TRBV6-5 to TRBJ2-7, with 10 bases fitting TRBD2. Per germline, CDR1 MNHEY and CDR2 SVGAGI. Trimming cost V 0 bases and J 2 bases; bases outside gene matches: 1. This CDR3 has 15 amino acids. This chain's CDR3 is CASSYSLAGAYEQYF. CDR3 sequence (DNA): TGTGCCAGCAGTTACTCCCTAGCGGGAGCCTACGAGCAGTACTTC.

The V and J genes are TRBV28 and TRBJ1-3; 8 positions match TRBD1. J lost 0 bases, V lost 6 bases, and 7 bases had no gene match. Germline assignment: CDR1 MDHEN and CDR2 SYDVKM. The CDR3 is 16 amino acids. As DNA, the CDR3 is TGTGCCAGCAGCCCCCTAGACAGGGGCTCTGGAAACACCATATATTTT. This sequence encodes CASSPLDRGSGNTIYF.

The chain couples TRBV27 to TRBJ1-1; D uncertain. Germline V gene data show CDR1 as MNHEY and CDR2 as SMNVEV (reference sequence). The CDR3 runs 13 residues. The V gene lost 6 bases and the J gene lost 4 bases, with 12 bases spanning the gap. The CDR3 reads CASRKNSGTEAFF. The CDR3, as DNA: TGTGCCAGCAGAAAAAACAGTGGCACTGAAGCTTTCTTT.

The rearrangement links TRBV10-2 to TRBJ1-1, with D possibly matching TRBD1 (5 bases). This CDR3 region has 12 residues. Trimming took 7 bases from V and 4 from J, leaving 10 bases between them. CDR1 WSHSY and CDR2 SAAADI come from the germline V gene. The CDR3 here is CASMSGGTEAFF. The CDR3 region has the DNA TGCGCCAGCATGAGTGGGGGCACTGAAGCTTTCTTT.